These T cell receptor beta chains were read from a single sample in a study of blood T cell repertoires in COVID-19. The data were produced by immunoSEQ multiplex PCR, yet TCRdb's version contains in-frame clones alone and is incomplete. The sample records just under 50,000 clones, about 79% being singletons. The sample consisted of peripheral blood. Every receptor here comes from a human donor in a cohort sampled during active COVID-19. The CDR3 runs from the conserved cysteine through the conserved F or W. Where a row states a size, it is once, few, many or the class of an expanded clone; other rows omit it.

j_gene: TRBJ2-5; v_gene: TRBV6-1; abundance: once; CDR3aa: CASSVRTGGLQETQYF
j_gene: TRBJ1-2; v_gene: TRBV18; abundance: NA; CDR3aa: CASSPPSRNGYTF
j_gene: TRBJ1-2; v_gene: TRBV11-3; abundance: few; CDR3aa: CASSSRAGDPYGYTF
j_gene: TRBJ2-2; v_gene: TRBV5-6; abundance: NA; CDR3aa: CASSLGRNTGELFF
j_gene: TRBJ1-2; v_gene: TRBV10-3; abundance: NA; CDR3aa: CAISEGEDYVGGYTF
j_gene: TRBJ2-7; v_gene: TRBV14; abundance: NA; CDR3aa: CASSPASGRYEQYF
j_gene: TRBJ2-2; v_gene: TRBV7-2; abundance: NA; CDR3aa: CASSPPGRRNTGELFF
j_gene: TRBJ1-2; v_gene: TRBV5-4; abundance: NA; CDR3aa: CASSPAETYGYTF
j_gene: TRBJ1-5; v_gene: TRBV24-1; abundance: NA; CDR3aa: CATSENTGLRQPQHF
j_gene: TRBJ2-7; v_gene: TRBV2; abundance: NA; CDR3aa: CASSNQGHYEQYF
j_gene: TRBJ1-1; v_gene: TRBV6-5; abundance: NA; CDR3aa: CASSYTGLSDTEAFF
j_gene: TRBJ2-6; v_gene: TRBV5-1; abundance: NA; CDR3aa: CASSLSTPGANVLTF
j_gene: TRBJ2-7; v_gene: TRBV28; abundance: NA; CDR3aa: CASSQPGLAPYEQYF
j_gene: TRBJ2-2; v_gene: TRBV3-1/TRBV3-2; abundance: NA; CDR3aa: CASSSQGLAGEGTGELFF
j_gene: TRBJ1-4; v_gene: TRBV12-3/TRBV12-4; abundance: few; CDR3aa: CASSFWSNEKLFF
j_gene: TRBJ1-4; v_gene: TRBV10-3; abundance: NA; CDR3aa: CAIRQATNEKLFF
j_gene: TRBJ1-1; v_gene: TRBV30; abundance: few; CDR3aa: CAWSRTGGIGETEAFF
j_gene: TRBJ2-7; v_gene: TRBV19; abundance: NA; CDR3aa: CASSGWTGSHEQYF
j_gene: TRBJ1-3; v_gene: TRBV9; abundance: NA; CDR3aa: CASSVSGTGAGNTIYF
j_gene: TRBJ1-1; v_gene: TRBV30; abundance: NA; CDR3aa: CAWRGRHEAFF
j_gene: TRBJ2-4; v_gene: TRBV6-1; abundance: NA; CDR3aa: CASSESGTTNIQYF
j_gene: TRBJ2-5; v_gene: TRBV7-2; abundance: NA; CDR3aa: CASSLGLAGVGETQYF
j_gene: TRBJ2-7; v_gene: TRBV6-5; abundance: NA; CDR3aa: CASRRLAGAYEQYF
j_gene: TRBJ1-1; v_gene: TRBV7-9; abundance: few; CDR3aa: CASSLGEGQGAFF
j_gene: TRBJ2-2; v_gene: TRBV7-2; abundance: few; CDR3aa: CASSLDAGTYTGELFF
j_gene: TRBJ1-1; v_gene: TRBV24-1; abundance: once; CDR3aa: CATSSDRGPNTEAFF
j_gene: TRBJ1-3; v_gene: TRBV3-1/TRBV3-2; abundance: NA; CDR3aa: CASSQGRDSGNTIYF